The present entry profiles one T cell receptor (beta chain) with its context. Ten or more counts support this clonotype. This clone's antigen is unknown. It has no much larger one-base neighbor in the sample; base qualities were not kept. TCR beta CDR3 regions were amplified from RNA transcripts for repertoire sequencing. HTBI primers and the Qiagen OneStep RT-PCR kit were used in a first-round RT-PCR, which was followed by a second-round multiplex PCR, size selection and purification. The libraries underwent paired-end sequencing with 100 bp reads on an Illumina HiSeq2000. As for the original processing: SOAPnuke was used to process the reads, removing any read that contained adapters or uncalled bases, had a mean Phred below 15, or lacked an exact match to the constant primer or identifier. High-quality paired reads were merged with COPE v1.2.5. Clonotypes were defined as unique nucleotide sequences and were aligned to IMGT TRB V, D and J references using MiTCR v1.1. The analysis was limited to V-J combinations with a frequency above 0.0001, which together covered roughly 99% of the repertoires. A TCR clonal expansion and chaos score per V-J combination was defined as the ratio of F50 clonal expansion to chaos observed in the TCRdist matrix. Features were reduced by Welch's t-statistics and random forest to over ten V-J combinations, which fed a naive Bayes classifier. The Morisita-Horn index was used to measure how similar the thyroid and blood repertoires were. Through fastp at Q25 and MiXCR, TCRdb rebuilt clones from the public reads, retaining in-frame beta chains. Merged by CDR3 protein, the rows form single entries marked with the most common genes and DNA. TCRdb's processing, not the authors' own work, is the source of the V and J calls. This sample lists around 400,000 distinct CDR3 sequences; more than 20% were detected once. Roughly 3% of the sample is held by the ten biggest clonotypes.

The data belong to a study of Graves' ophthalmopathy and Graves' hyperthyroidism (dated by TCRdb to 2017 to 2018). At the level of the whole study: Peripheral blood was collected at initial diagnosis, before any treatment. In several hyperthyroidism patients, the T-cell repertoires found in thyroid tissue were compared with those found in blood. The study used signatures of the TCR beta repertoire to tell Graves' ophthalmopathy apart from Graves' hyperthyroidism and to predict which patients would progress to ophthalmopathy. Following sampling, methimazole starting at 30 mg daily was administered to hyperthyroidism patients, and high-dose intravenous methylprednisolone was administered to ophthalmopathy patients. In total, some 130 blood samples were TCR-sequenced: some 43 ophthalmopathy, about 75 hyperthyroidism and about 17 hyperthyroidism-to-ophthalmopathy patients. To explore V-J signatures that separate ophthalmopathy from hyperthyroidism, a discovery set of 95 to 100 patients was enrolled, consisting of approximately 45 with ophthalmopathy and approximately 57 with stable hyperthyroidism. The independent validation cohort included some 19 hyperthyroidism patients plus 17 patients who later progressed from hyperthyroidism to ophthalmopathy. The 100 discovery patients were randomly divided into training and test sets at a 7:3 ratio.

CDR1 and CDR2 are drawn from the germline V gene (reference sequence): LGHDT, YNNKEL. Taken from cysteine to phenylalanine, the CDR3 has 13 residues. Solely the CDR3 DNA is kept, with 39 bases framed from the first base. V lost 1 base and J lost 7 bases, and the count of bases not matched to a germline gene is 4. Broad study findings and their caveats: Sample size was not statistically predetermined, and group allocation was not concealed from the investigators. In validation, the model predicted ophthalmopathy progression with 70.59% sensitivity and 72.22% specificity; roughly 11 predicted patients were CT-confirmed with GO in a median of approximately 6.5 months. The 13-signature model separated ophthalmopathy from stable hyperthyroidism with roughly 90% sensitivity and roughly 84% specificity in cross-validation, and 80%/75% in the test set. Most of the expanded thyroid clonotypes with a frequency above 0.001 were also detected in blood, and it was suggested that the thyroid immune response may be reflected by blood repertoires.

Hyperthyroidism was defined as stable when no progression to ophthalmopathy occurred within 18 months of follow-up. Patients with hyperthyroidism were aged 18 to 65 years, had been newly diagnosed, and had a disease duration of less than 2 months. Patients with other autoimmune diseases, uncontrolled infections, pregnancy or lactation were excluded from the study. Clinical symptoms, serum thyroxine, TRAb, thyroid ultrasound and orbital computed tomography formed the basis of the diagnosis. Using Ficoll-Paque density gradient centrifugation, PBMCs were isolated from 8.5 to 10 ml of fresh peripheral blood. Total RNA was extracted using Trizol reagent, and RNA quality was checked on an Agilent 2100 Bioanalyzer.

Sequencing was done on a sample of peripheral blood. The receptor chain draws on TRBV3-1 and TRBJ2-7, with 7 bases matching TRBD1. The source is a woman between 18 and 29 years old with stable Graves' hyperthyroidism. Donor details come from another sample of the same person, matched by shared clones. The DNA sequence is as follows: TGTGCCAGCAGCCAAGGGACAGGCGGAGAGCAGTACTTC. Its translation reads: CASSQGTGGEQYF.